A selection of T cell receptor beta chains follows, all from one sample in a study of molecular identifiers for immune sequencing clone quantification. Each CDR3 protein gets one entry after TCRdb re-called the PCR reads with MiXCR. The repertoire consists of some 88,000 distinct CDR3 sequences, with 20% to 25% occurring once and the leading ten covering around 1.1%. Sequencing used naive CD8+ T cells from blood, with Jurkat cell RNA spiked in. The origin of the receptors is a human donor in good health. Some libraries in this study had Jurkat cell RNA spiked in. Each CDR3 is given with its conserved first and last residue. D genes are given only for firm matches. The size field is filled for only some rows; it gives once, few, many or a size class.

>TRBJ1-6|NA|TRBV19|NA
TGTGCCAGTAGTCCCCCTTCCCACAGGATCACCGAGAAAGATAATTCACCCCTCCACTTT
CASSPPSHRITEKDNSPLHF
>TRBJ2-1|NA|TRBV29-1|NA
TGCAGCGTTGATGGCGATGGAAACAATGAGCAGTTCTTC
CSVDGDGNNEQFF
>TRBJ2-6|NA|TRBV20-1|NA
TGCAGTGCTAGAGACCGCCGTGAGGGGACCGATTTTGGTGGGGCCAACGTCCTGACTTTC
CSARDRREGTDFGGANVLTF
>TRBJ2-7|few|TRBV6-2/TRBV6-3|TRBD1
TGTGCCAGCAGTTACGGACAGGGGCTTTTCTACGAGCAGTACTTC
CASSYGQGLFYEQYF
>TRBJ2-3|many|TRBV29-1|NA
TGCAGCGTTGTCAGGGCAGATACGCAGTATTTT
CSVVRADTQYF
>TRBJ2-3|many|TRBV27|NA
TGTGCCAGCAGTTTTGATAGCACAGATACGCAGTATTTT
CASSFDSTDTQYF
>TRBJ2-1|many|TRBV29-1|TRBD1
TGCAGCGTCGACCGACAGGGAAGTCAGTTCTTC
CSVDRQGSQFF
>TRBJ2-7|few|TRBV6-5|TRBD1
TGTGCCAGCAGTTACTCGGACAGGGCCGGGTACGAGCAGTACTTC
CASSYSDRAGYEQYF
>TRBJ2-1|NA|TRBV23-1|NA
TGCGCCAGCAGTCAATTGGTGAGACGGGAGCAGTTCTTC
CASSQLVRREQFF
>TRBJ2-7|many|TRBV12-3/TRBV12-4|TRBD1
TGTGCCAGCAGTTGGACAGGGCACGAGCAGTACTTC
CASSWTGHEQYF
>TRBJ2-7|NA|TRBV29-1|NA
TGCAGCGCTCAGACAACGACCTCCTACGAGCAGTACTTC
CSAQTTTSYEQYF
>TRBJ2-2|few|TRBV15|NA
TGTGCCACCAGCGCATGGAGGGGGGGGCCGAGCACCGGGGAGCTGTTTTTT
CATSAWRGGPSTGELFF
>TRBJ2-7|many|TRBV4-2|TRBD2
TGTGCCAGCAGCCTTGGGACTAGCGTGGCCTACGAGCAGTACTTC
CASSLGTSVAYEQYF
>TRBJ2-3|many|TRBV27|TRBD2
TGTGCCAGCAGCCCAACTAGCGGCACAGATACGCAGTATTTT
CASSPTSGTDTQYF
>TRBJ1-2|NA|TRBV2|TRBD1
TGTGCCGGCAGGTCACGGACAGGGCACTATGGCTACACCTTC
CAGRSRTGHYGYTF
>TRBJ2-1|NA|TRBV7-9|NA
TGTGCCAGCAGCCCTGAGGCATCCTACAATGAGCAGTTCTTC
CASSPEASYNEQFF
>TRBJ1-1|many|TRBV6-5|NA
TGTGCCAGCAGTTACTCGGGCAACAGAGGACCAGGCACTGAAGCTTTCTTT
CASSYSGNRGPGTEAFF
>TRBJ2-7|many|TRBV7-9|TRBD2
TGTGCCAGCAGCTTAGATCTGGTAGCGGGAGTTAGCTCCTACGAGCAGTACTTC
CASSLDLVAGVSSYEQYF
>TRBJ2-7|many|TRBV28|TRBD1
TGTGCCAGCGGCCAGGGGGCCTACGAGCAGTACTTC
CASGQGAYEQYF
>TRBJ2-2|NA|TRBV28|NA
TGTGCCAGCAGTCCACCCACGGTCCAACCCACCGGGGAGCTGTTTTTT
CASSPPTVQPTGELFF
>TRBJ2-7|many|TRBV18|TRBD1
TGTGCCAGCTCACTTACGACAGGGGGCTTTTGGTACGAGCAGTACTTC
CASSLTTGGFWYEQYF